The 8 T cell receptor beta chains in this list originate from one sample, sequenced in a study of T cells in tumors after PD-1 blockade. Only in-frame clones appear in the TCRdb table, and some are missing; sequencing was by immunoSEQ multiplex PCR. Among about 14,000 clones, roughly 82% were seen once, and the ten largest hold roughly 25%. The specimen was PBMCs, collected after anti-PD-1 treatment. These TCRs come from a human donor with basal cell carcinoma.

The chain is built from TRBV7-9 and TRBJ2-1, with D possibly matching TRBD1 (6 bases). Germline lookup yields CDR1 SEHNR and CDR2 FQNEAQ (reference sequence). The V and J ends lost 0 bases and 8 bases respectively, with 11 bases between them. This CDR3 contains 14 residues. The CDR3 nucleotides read TGTGCCAGCAGCTTAGCGCACAGGGTTGATGAGCAGTTCTTC. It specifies CASSLAHRVDEQFF.

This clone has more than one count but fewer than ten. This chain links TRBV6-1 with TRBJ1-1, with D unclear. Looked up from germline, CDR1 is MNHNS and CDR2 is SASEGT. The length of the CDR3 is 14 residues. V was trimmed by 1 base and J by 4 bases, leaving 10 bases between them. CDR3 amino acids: CASSEGGGITEAFF. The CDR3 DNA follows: TGTGCCAGCAGTGAAGGGGGAGGGATCACTGAAGCTTTCTTT.

CDR3 DNA sequence: TGTGCCAGCAGCCCCAACGGCAATGAGCAGTTCTTC. It translates to CASSPNGNEQFF. This sequence joins TRBV7-3 and TRBJ2-1, with D hard to call. V lost 5 bases and J 6 bases, leaving 8 bases between the germline ends. Germline-derived CDR1 and CDR2 are SGHTA and FQGTGA. This CDR3 has 12 amino acids.

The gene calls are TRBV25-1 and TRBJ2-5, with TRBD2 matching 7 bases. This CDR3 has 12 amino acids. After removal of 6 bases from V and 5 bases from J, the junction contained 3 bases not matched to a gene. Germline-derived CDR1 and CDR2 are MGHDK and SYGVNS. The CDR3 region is CASRNGGETQYF. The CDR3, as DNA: TGTGCCAGCAGAAACGGGGGGGAGACCCAGTACTTC. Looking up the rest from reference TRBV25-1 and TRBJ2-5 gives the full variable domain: EADIYQTPRYLVIGTGKKITLECSQTMGHDKMYWYQQDPGMELHLIHYSYGVNSTEKGDLSSESTVSRIRTEHFPLTLESARPSHTSQYLCASRNGGETQYFGPGTRLLVL.

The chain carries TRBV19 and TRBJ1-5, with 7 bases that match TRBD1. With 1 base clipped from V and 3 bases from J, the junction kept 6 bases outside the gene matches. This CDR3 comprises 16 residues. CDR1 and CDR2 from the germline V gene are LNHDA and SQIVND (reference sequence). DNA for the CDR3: TGTGCCAGTAGTATAGTTTTCACAGGGGCCAATCAGCCCCAGCATTTT. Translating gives CASSIVFTGANQPQHF.

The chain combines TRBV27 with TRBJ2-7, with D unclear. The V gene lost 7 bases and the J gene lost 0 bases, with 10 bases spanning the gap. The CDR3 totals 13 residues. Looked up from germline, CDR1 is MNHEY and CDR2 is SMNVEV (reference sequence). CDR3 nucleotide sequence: TGTGCCAGCATGAACGTCGACTCCTACGAGCAGTACTTC. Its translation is CASMNVDSYEQYF.

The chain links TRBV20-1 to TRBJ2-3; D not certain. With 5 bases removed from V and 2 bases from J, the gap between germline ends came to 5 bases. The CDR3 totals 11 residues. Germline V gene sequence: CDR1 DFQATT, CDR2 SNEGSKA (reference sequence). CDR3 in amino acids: CSASPTDTQYF. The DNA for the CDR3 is TGCAGTGCTTCCCCCACAGATACGCAGTATTTT.

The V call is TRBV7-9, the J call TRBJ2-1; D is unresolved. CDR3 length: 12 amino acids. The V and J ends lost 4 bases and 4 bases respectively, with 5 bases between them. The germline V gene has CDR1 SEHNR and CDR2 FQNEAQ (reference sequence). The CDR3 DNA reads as TGTGCCAGCAGCTCAGGTTACAATGAGCAGTTCTTC. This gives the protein CASSSGYNEQFF. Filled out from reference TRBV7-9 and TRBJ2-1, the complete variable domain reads DTGVSQNPRHKITKRGQNVTFRCDPISEHNRLYWYRQTLGQGPEFLTYFQNEAQLEKSRLLSDRFSAERPKGSFSTLEIQRTEQGDSAMYLCASSSGYNEQFFGPGTRLTVL.